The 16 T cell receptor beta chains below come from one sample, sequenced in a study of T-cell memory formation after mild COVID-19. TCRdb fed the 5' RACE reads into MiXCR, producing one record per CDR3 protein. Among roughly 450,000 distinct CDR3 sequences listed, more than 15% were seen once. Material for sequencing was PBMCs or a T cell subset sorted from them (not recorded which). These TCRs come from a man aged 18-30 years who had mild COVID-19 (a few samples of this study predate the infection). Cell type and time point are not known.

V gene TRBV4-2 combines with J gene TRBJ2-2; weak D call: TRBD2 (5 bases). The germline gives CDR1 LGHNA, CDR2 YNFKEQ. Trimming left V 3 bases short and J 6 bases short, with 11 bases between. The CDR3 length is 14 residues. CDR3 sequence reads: CASSHPGESGELFF. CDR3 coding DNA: TGTGCCAGCAGCCATCCTGGGGAGTCCGGGGAGCTGTTTTTT.

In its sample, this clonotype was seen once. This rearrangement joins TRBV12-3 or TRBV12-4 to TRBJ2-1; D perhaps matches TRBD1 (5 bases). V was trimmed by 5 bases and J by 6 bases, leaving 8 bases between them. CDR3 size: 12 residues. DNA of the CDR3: TGTGCCAGCAGTGACGACAGCAATGAGCAGTTCTTC. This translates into CASSDDSNEQFF.

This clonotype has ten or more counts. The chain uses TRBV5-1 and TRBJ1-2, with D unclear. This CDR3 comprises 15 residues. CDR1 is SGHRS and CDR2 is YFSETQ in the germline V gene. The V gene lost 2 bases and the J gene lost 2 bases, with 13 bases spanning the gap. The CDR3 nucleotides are TGCGCCAGCAGCTTAGATCCAGGCCTGAACTATGGCTACACCTTC. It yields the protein CASSLDPGLNYGYTF.

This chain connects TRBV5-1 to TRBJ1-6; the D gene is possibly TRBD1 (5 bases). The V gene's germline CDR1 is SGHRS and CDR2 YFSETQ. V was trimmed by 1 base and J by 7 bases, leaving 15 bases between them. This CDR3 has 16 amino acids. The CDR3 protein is CASSLSPDRPNSPLHF. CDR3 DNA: TGCGCCAGCAGCTTGAGCCCTGACAGACCCAATTCACCCCTCCACTTT.

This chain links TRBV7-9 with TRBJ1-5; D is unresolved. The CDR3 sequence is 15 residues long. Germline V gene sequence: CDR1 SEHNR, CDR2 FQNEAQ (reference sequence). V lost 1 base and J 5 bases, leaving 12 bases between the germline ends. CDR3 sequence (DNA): TGTGCCAGCAGCTTAGGCGATACTCCCTATCAGCCCCAGCATTTT. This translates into CASSLGDTPYQPQHF.

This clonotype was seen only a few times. Here the CDR3 DNA reads TGCGCCAGCAGCGGAAACAGGGGGCTCTGGGTTTATGAGCAGTTCTTC. Its translation is CASSGNRGLWVYEQFF. The chain links TRBV5-1 to TRBJ2-1; 9 bases line up with TRBD1. Per the germline V gene, CDR1 is SGHRS and CDR2 is YFSETQ. This CDR3 is 16 amino acids long. The V and J ends lost 4 bases and 8 bases, in that order; junction bases with no gene match: 13.

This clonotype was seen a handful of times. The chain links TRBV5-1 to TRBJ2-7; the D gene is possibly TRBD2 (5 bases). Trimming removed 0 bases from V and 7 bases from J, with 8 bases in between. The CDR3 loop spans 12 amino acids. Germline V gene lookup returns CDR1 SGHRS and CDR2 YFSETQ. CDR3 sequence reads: CASSLEGSEQYV. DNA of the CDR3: TGCGCCAGCAGCTTGGAAGGGAGTGAGCAGTACGTC.

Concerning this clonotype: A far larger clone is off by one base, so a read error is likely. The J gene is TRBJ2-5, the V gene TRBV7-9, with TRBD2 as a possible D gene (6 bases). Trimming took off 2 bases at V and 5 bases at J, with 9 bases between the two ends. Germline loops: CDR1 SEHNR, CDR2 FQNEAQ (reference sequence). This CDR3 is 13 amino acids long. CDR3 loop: CASSLQAGETQYF. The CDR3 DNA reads TGTGCCAGCAGCTTACAGGCGGGGGAGACCCAGTACTTC.

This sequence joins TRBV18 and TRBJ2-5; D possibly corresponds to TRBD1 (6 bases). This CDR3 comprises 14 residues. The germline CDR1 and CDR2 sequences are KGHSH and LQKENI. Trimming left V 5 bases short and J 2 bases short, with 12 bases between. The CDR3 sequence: CASSMRQVQETQYF. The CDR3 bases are TGTGCCAGCTCAATGAGACAGGTTCAAGAGACCCAGTACTTC.

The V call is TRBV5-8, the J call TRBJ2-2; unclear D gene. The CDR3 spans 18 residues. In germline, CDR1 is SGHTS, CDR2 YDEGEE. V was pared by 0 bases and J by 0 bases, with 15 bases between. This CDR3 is CASSLDDNMFANTGELFF. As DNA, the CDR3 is TGTGCCAGCAGCTTGGACGACAATATGTTCGCGAACACCGGGGAGCTGTTTTTT. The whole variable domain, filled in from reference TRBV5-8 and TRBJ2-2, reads EAGVTQSPTHLIKTRGQQATLRCSPISGHTSVYWYQQALGLGLQFLLWYDEGEERNRGNFPPRFSGRQFPNYSSELNVNALELEDSALYLCASSLDDNMFANTGELFFGEGSRLTVL.

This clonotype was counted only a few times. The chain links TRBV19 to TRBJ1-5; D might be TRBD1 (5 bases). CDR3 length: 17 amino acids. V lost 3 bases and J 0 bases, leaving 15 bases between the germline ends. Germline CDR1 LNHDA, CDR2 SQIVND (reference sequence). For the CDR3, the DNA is TGTGCCAGTAGTATTTGGAGGGACGCCATTAGCAATCAGCCCCAGCATTTT. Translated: CASSIWRDAISNQPQHF.

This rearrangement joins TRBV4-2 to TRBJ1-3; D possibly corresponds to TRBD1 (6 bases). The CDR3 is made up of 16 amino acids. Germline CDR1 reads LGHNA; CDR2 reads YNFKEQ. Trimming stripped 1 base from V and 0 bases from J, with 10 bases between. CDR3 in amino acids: CASSQGGTNSGNTIYF. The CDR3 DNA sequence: TGTGCCAGCAGCCAAGGGGGGACAAACTCTGGAAACACCATATATTTT.

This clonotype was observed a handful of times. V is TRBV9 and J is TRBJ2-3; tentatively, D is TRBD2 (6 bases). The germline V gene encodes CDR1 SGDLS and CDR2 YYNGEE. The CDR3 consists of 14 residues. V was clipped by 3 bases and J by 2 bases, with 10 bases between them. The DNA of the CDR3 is TGTGCCAGCAGCGGGGGGGAATACACAGATACGCAGTATTTT. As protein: CASSGGEYTDTQYF.

CDR3 in amino acids: CASSYPWDTQYF. CDR3 nucleotides: TGTGCCAGCAGTTACCCTTGGGATACGCAGTATTTT. V gene TRBV6-2 or TRBV6-3 combines with J gene TRBJ2-3; no definite D call. Germline CDR1 reads MNHEY; CDR2 reads SVGEGT. Trimming pared 2 bases from V and 6 bases from J, leaving 6 bases between. This CDR3 contains 12 residues.

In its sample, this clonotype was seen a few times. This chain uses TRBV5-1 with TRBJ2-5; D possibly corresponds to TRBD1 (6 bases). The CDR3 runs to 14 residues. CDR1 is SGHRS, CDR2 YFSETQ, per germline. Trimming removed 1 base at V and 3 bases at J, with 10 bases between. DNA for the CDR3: TGCGCCAGCAGCTTGATCCCAGGGGAAGAGACCCAGTACTTC. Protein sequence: CASSLIPGEETQYF.

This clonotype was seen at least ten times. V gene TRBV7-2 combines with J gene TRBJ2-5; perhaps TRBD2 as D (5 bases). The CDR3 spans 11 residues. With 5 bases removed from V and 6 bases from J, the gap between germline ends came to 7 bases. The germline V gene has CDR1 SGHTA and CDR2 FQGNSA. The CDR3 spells CASSQRQTQYF. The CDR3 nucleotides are TGTGCCAGCAGCCAGCGGCAGACCCAGTACTTC.